This T cell receptor (beta chain) is drawn from a study of technical replicates of blood from several donors. Sequencing used immunoSEQ multiplex PCR; TCRdb keeps in-frame clones, though not all of them. The table has some 87,000 clones, approximately 93% seen once. The CDR3 is made up of 14 amino acids. The V segment lost 5 bases and the J segment 9 bases; nucleotides outside the gene matches: 6. From germline, CDR1 is MDHEN and CDR2 SYDVKM. The receptor comes from a human donor in good health. Sequencing was carried out using T cells isolated from PBMCs. The chain employs TRBV28 and TRBJ2-1, with 11 positions matching TRBD1. CDR3 protein: CASSLRTGGREQFF. The CDR3 nucleotides read TGTGCCAGCAGTCTTCGGACAGGGGGCCGTGAGCAGTTCTTC.